A selection of T cell receptor beta chains follows, all from one sample in a study of CD8 T cells in ankylosing spondylitis. TCRdb re-derived calls from the 5' RACE reads in MiXCR, one entry per CDR3 protein. The sample consists of 500,000 to 550,000 distinct CDR3 sequences, 12% of them appearing once. Material for sequencing was blood, either unsorted or a sorted T cell fraction (not recorded which). These receptor sequences come from a male donor with ankylosing spondylitis. Both conserved end residues are trimmed from each CDR3. Each record gives: CDR3 length, V gene, J gene, CDR3 protein.

CDR3 length: 12
V gene: TRBV20-1
J gene: TRBJ1-5
CDR3 protein: SAPARLGNQPQH

CDR3 length: 13
V gene: TRBV20-1
J gene: TRBJ2-1
CDR3 protein: SARRASGLYNEQF

CDR3 length: 11
V gene: TRBV6-2/TRBV6-3
J gene: TRBJ1-1
CDR3 protein: ASRGVANTEAF

CDR3 length: 9
V gene: TRBV24-1
J gene: TRBJ2-7
CDR3 protein: ATSQSYEQY

CDR3 length: 10
V gene: TRBV12-3/TRBV12-4
J gene: TRBJ1-5
CDR3 protein: ASSLANQPQH

CDR3 length: 14
V gene: TRBV5-1
J gene: TRBJ2-7
CDR3 protein: ASSLGEDRGGREQY

CDR3 length: 12
V gene: TRBV20-1
J gene: TRBJ1-3
CDR3 protein: SASDSSSGNTIY

CDR3 length: 12
V gene: TRBV29-1
J gene: TRBJ2-2
CDR3 protein: SAAGGVDTGELF

CDR3 length: 9
V gene: TRBV25-1
J gene: TRBJ2-7
CDR3 protein: ATRQGYEQY

CDR3 length: 10
V gene: TRBV7-9
J gene: TRBJ1-1
CDR3 protein: ASSPPLTEAF

CDR3 length: 11
V gene: TRBV7-2
J gene: TRBJ1-2
CDR3 protein: ASSSGANYGYT

CDR3 length: 12
V gene: TRBV12-3/TRBV12-4
J gene: TRBJ2-1
CDR3 protein: ATHQGGSYNEQF

CDR3 length: 11
V gene: TRBV2
J gene: TRBJ2-1
CDR3 protein: APDRSSYNEQF

CDR3 length: 11
V gene: TRBV5-1
J gene: TRBJ1-1
CDR3 protein: ASSLSHPTEAF

CDR3 length: 8
V gene: TRBV20-1
J gene: TRBJ2-1
CDR3 protein: SALHNEQF

CDR3 length: 14
V gene: TRBV7-2
J gene: TRBJ2-7
CDR3 protein: ASSSKTSGSLHEQY

CDR3 length: 13
V gene: TRBV7-2
J gene: TRBJ2-2
CDR3 protein: ASSNKRANTGELF

CDR3 length: 12
V gene: TRBV7-9
J gene: TRBJ2-3
CDR3 protein: ASGGTSGTDTQY

CDR3 length: 18
V gene: TRBV27
J gene: TRBJ2-3
CDR3 protein: ASSLFPGLAGDRRTDTQY

CDR3 length: 13
V gene: TRBV10-2
J gene: TRBJ2-2
CDR3 protein: ASSGAGGGNGELF

CDR3 length: 13
V gene: TRBV5-1
J gene: TRBJ1-2
CDR3 protein: ASSLDPVRLYGYT

CDR3 length: 13
V gene: TRBV5-1
J gene: TRBJ1-1
CDR3 protein: ASSFRFSEDTEAF

CDR3 length: 17
V gene: TRBV24-1
J gene: TRBJ2-2
CDR3 protein: ATSDPGTSGSYYTGELF

CDR3 length: 13
V gene: TRBV5-6
J gene: TRBJ2-3
CDR3 protein: ASSESPNVQDTQY

CDR3 length: 13
V gene: TRBV7-8
J gene: TRBJ2-3
CDR3 protein: ASSTGTSGTDTQY

CDR3 length: 11
V gene: TRBV20-1
J gene: TRBJ2-1
CDR3 protein: SARKDQNNEQF

CDR3 length: 14
V gene: TRBV7-8
J gene: TRBJ2-7
CDR3 protein: ASSSTQGLDAYEQY

CDR3 length: 11
V gene: TRBV12-3/TRBV12-4
J gene: TRBJ2-4
CDR3 protein: ASSVWVPNIQY

CDR3 length: 11
V gene: TRBV29-1
J gene: TRBJ2-5
CDR3 protein: SVEDYRGETQY

CDR3 length: 13
V gene: TRBV6-1
J gene: TRBJ2-1
CDR3 protein: ASSLRDPSYNEQF

CDR3 length: 13
V gene: TRBV29-1
J gene: TRBJ1-5
CDR3 protein: SVGVAGEPNQPQH

CDR3 length: 15
V gene: TRBV21-1
J gene: TRBJ2-4
CDR3 protein: ASSIQTGGLAKNIQY

CDR3 length: 13
V gene: TRBV2
J gene: TRBJ1-2
CDR3 protein: ASSYVLGANYGYT

CDR3 length: 14
V gene: TRBV7-6
J gene: TRBJ2-3
CDR3 protein: ASSSETGAITDTQY

CDR3 length: 16
V gene: TRBV3-1
J gene: TRBJ2-3
CDR3 protein: ASSQARVDYHPTDTQY

CDR3 length: 13
V gene: TRBV11-2
J gene: TRBJ2-3
CDR3 protein: ASSFWGKDTDTQY

CDR3 length: 10
V gene: TRBV18
J gene: TRBJ2-7
CDR3 protein: ASSPGRDEQY

CDR3 length: 12
V gene: TRBV2
J gene: TRBJ2-5
CDR3 protein: ASRAGLNQETQY

CDR3 length: 13
V gene: TRBV7-2
J gene: TRBJ2-2
CDR3 protein: ASSLQRINTGELF

CDR3 length: 14
V gene: TRBV7-6
J gene: TRBJ2-3
CDR3 protein: ASSSRPKRETDTQY

CDR3 length: 11
V gene: TRBV20-1
J gene: TRBJ1-2
CDR3 protein: SAARGAGYGYT

CDR3 length: 14
V gene: TRBV11-2
J gene: TRBJ2-1
CDR3 protein: ASSLVTRRSYNEQF

CDR3 length: 10
V gene: TRBV20-1
J gene: TRBJ1-1
CDR3 protein: SARRPNTEAF

CDR3 length: 15
V gene: TRBV12-3/TRBV12-4
J gene: TRBJ2-2
CDR3 protein: ASSFYTGGRLTGELF

CDR3 length: 14
V gene: TRBV10-3
J gene: TRBJ1-5
CDR3 protein: AISELGTVSNQPQH

CDR3 length: 9
V gene: TRBV20-1
J gene: TRBJ1-2
CDR3 protein: SARDVNGYT

CDR3 length: 12
V gene: TRBV28
J gene: TRBJ1-2
CDR3 protein: ASRQAPLREGYT

CDR3 length: 13
V gene: TRBV5-1
J gene: TRBJ1-1
CDR3 protein: ASSLGRGTNTEAF

CDR3 length: 13
V gene: TRBV27
J gene: TRBJ1-6
CDR3 protein: ASRKQGVRNSPLH

CDR3 length: 13
V gene: TRBV29-1
J gene: TRBJ1-2
CDR3 protein: SVAGTGGSNYGYT